This T cell receptor beta chain was identified in a study of cytomegalovirus exposure and HLA in healthy donors. Study outcomes and limitations: Sequencing depth across donors, presence/absence analyses assumed, was roughly uniform.

This clone was detected only a few times. What it binds is not known. 60 Vbeta and 13 Jbeta primers were used in PCR. Assay: immunoSEQ multiplex PCR; the TCRdb copy retains only in-frame clones and omits some. The sample lists about 120,000 clones; approximately 72% were seen once. From germline, CDR1 is LNHDA and CDR2 SQIVND (reference sequence). This CDR3 is 15 amino acids long. Trimming at V came to 4 bases and at J to 6 bases, leaving 6 bases not matched to a gene. The sequencing sample was made of PBMCs. V usage is TRBV19 and J usage is TRBJ2-2; 9 nucleotides agree with TRBD1. The clonotype originates from a man aged 18 to 30 in good health and CMV-seronegative. Here the CDR3 reads CASSTQGAGPGELFF. In nucleotides, the CDR3 is TGTGCCAGTAGTACACAGGGGGCTGGTCCCGGGGAGCTGTTTTTT.